The subject of this entry is one T cell receptor beta chain. This specimen belongs to a study of blood T cell repertoires in COVID-19. Across the whole study: The study drew acute and convalescent COVID-19 samples from the United States, Italy and Spain.

Trimming took 7 bases from V and 7 from J; bases not matched to a gene: 6. The CDR3 loop spans 13 amino acids. Germline CDR1 reads KGHDR; CDR2 reads SFDVKD. Per the original methods: Estimates of nucleated cell counts were drawn from the amplification of reference gene primers. TCRdb's table, derived via immunoSEQ multiplex PCR, lists solely in-frame clones and lacks some. Clone size and V and J calls were adopted from that table, with D and trimming inferred from the DNA. Of over 150,000 clones in the sample, nearly 80% are singletons; the top ten hold less than 30%. The TCR comes from a woman in her 70s with acute or convalescent COVID-19. The gene calls are TRBV24-1 and TRBJ1-3, with 7 bases fitting TRBD1. Sequenced input: peripheral blood. CDR3 protein: CATSEGARNTIYF. For the CDR3, the DNA is TGTGCCACCAGCGAGGGGGCAAGGAACACCATATATTTT.